The present TCR beta chain was sequenced within a study of graft-versus-host responses after intestinal transplantation. CDR3 length: 17 residues. Unmatched junction bases numbered 6, after V lost 1 base and J lost 1 base. Germline CDR1 and CDR2: LNHDA and SQIVND (reference sequence). About this clone itself: Its target is unknown.

Here immunoSEQ multiplex PCR was the method, and the copy in TCRdb shows in-frame clones only, minus some. The table lists 40,000 to 60,000 clones, around 84% of them singletons. The sequence derives from a human donor who was the organ donor for an intestinal transplant. V is TRBV19 and J is TRBJ2-1, with TRBD2 matching over 8 bases. The sample here was unstimulated CD4+ T cells sorted from spleen or lymph node cells, taken before transplant. CDR3 sequence: CASSIGTGGPSYNEQFF. The CDR3 DNA is TGTGCCAGTAGTATAGGAACGGGGGGGCCTTCCTACAATGAGCAGTTCTTC. Looking up the rest from reference TRBV19 and TRBJ2-1 gives the full variable domain: DGGITQSPKYLFRKEGQNVTLSCEQNLNHDAMYWYRQDPGQGLRLIYYSQIVNDFQKGDIAEGYSVSREKKESFPLTVTSAQKNPTAFYLCASSIGTGGPSYNEQFFGPGTRLTVL.